This is a list of T cell receptor beta chains from one sample in a study of cytomegalovirus exposure and HLA in healthy donors. Profiling relied on immunoSEQ multiplex PCR, and the TCRdb table lists in-frame clones only, not all of them. The sample contains roughly 110,000 clones, 76% of which appear only once. The specimen was PBMCs. The receptors shown here come from a woman aged 40 to 50 in good health and CMV-seropositive. CDR3s include the opening cysteine and the closing phenylalanine or tryptophan. D genes are given only for firm matches. Expanded clones get a size class; other rows say once, few or many, or leave the size out.

d_call | j_call | v_call | clone_size | cdr3_aa | cdr3_nt
NA | TRBJ1-1 | TRBV20-1 | NA | CSAIEHIVAFF | TGCAGTGCTATAGAACATATTGTCGCTTTCTTT
NA | TRBJ1-2 | TRBV6-5 | NA | CASSPSGVGYGYTF | TGTGCCAGCAGCCCCTCGGGGGTTGGTTATGGCTACACCTTC
NA | TRBJ1-1 | TRBV5-1 | NA | CASSAQGNTEAFF | TGCGCCAGCAGCGCACAGGGTAACACTGAAGCTTTCTTT
NA | TRBJ1-2 | TRBV5-1 | NA | CASSDSWANYGYTF | TGCGCCAGCAGCGATAGCTGGGCTAACTATGGCTACACCTTC
NA | TRBJ2-7 | TRBV2 | many | CASSRDTSEQYF | TGTGCCAGCAGCCGGGACACCTCCGAGCAGTACTTC
NA | TRBJ1-2 | TRBV7-9 | NA | CASSLQGSHGYTF | TGTGCCAGCAGCTTACAGGGAAGCCATGGCTACACCTTC
TRBD1 | TRBJ1-1 | TRBV7-9 | NA | CASSLAGTVNTEAFF | TGTGCCAGCAGCTTAGCCGGGACAGTGAACACTGAAGCTTTCTTT
NA | TRBJ1-6 | TRBV4-1 | NA | CASSQGKPIPYNSPLHF | TGCGCCAGCAGCCAAGGAAAGCCAATCCCCTATAATTCACCCCTCCACTTT
NA | TRBJ1-1 | TRBV4-1 | NA | CASSQPPFGAFF | TGCGCCAGCAGCCAGCCTCCCTTCGGAGCTTTCTTT
NA | TRBJ2-3 | TRBV5-1 | NA | CASSLGSGSTDTQYF | TGCGCCAGCAGCTTGGGATCAGGGAGCACAGATACGCAGTATTTT
TRBD2 | TRBJ2-1 | TRBV5-1 | NA | CASRVVAGGLYNEQFF | TGCGCCAGCAGGGTGGTAGCGGGGGGGCTCTACAATGAGCAGTTCTTC
TRBD2 | TRBJ2-1 | TRBV2 | once | CASRWSGGANEQFF | TGTGCCAGCCGCTGGAGCGGGGGGGCCAATGAGCAGTTCTTC
NA | TRBJ2-7 | TRBV7-7 | NA | CASSAHEGVGEQYF | TGTGCCAGCAGCGCCCATGAGGGGGTAGGTGAGCAGTACTTC
NA | TRBJ2-6 | TRBV9 | NA | CASSGSEGGQPFSGANVLTF | TGTGCCAGCAGCGGTAGCGAGGGGGGACAGCCTTTCTCTGGGGCCAACGTCCTGACTTTC
TRBD1 | TRBJ2-5 | TRBV5-1 | NA | CASSALDREETQYF | TGCGCCAGCAGCGCACTCGACAGGGAAGAGACCCAGTACTTC
TRBD2 | TRBJ2-3 | TRBV7-6 | NA | CASSSTSRDTQYF | TGTGCCAGCAGCTCGACTAGCCGGGATACGCAGTATTTT
TRBD1 | TRBJ1-6 | TRBV29-1 | NA | CSTRDRDNSPLHF | TGCAGCACCCGGGACAGAGATAATTCACCCCTCCACTTT
NA | TRBJ2-2 | TRBV2 | once | CASSVVGAGELFF | TGTGCCAGCAGTGTAGTCGGGGCCGGGGAGCTGTTTTTT
NA | TRBJ1-1 | TRBV5-1 | NA | CASSLGSKETHTEAFF | TGCGCCAGCAGCTTGGGATCAAAGGAGACCCACACTGAAGCTTTCTTT
NA | TRBJ2-5 | TRBV19 | few | CASSTYPGVNQETQYF | TGTGCCAGTAGCACCTACCCGGGGGTGAACCAAGAGACCCAGTACTTC
TRBD1 | TRBJ1-2 | TRBV2 | NA | CASSEQGAYGYTF | TGTGCCAGCAGTGAGCAGGGGGCCTATGGCTACACCTTC
NA | TRBJ1-4 | TRBV19 | NA | CASSITGGGKLFF | TGTGCCAGTAGTATCACCGGGGGAGGAAAACTGTTTTTT